Listed here are 10 T cell receptor beta chains from one sample, sequenced in a study of blood T cells in healthy people across ages. PCR was performed a second time for roughly 7 to 11 cycles using a sample-barcoded 5' primer and a J-beta primer mix. TCRdb used MiXCR to reprocess the 5' RACE reads, holding one entry per CDR3 protein. The sample includes 1 million or so distinct CDR3 sequences, about 25% of them seen just once. The data were also submitted as part of a second study, on T cells of mothers and their children.

Sequencing was performed on blood. These receptors originate from a girl aged 2-10 years in good health.

This chain joins TRBV7-2 and TRBJ2-7, with D hard to call. The CDR3 spans 13 residues. With 1 base removed from V and 7 bases from J, the gap between germline ends came to 11 bases. From germline, CDR1 is SGHTA and CDR2 FQGNSA. CDR3 nucleotides: TGTGCCAGCAGCTTAGAACCCGTCCTGGAGCAGTACTTC. Protein product: CASSLEPVLEQYF.

The genes are TRBV4-1 and TRBJ2-5, with 9 positions matching TRBD1. The length of the CDR3 is 16 residues. The germline V gene has CDR1 MGHRA and CDR2 YSYEKL. The J segment lost 11 bases and the V segment lost 2 bases, leaving 15 bases of the junction unmatched. The CDR3 loop reads CASSQTQGARLWEQYF. CDR3 bases: TGCGCCAGCAGCCAAACACAGGGGGCGCGTTTATGGGAGCAGTACTTC.

In this sample, this clonotype turned up once. The chain is built from TRBV7-3 and TRBJ1-1; D is possibly TRBD1 (5 bases). The CDR3 loop spans 13 amino acids. CDR1 is SGHTA, CDR2 FQGTGA, per germline. V was cut by 2 bases and J by 8 bases, with 12 bases left in between. The CDR3 coding sequence is TGTGCCAGCAGCTTACTTGGGGGAGTGGAAGCTTTCTTT. It translates to CASSLLGGVEAFF.

Only a few counts were recorded for this clonotype. The CDR3 loop is CASSFTGTSVYEQFF. CDR3 nucleotide sequence: TGTGCCAGCAGCTTCACCGGGACTAGTGTTTATGAGCAGTTCTTC. The chain is built from TRBV7-9 and TRBJ2-5, with 8 bases matching TRBD2. Matching the DNA end better, TRBJ2-1 makes the J call doubtful. There are 15 residues in the CDR3. Germline V gene lookup returns CDR1 SEHNR and CDR2 FQNEAQ (reference sequence).

J is TRBJ2-1 and V is TRBV28; 8 bases are a match to TRBD2. The germline CDR1 and CDR2 sequences are MDHEN and SYDVKM. Losses at the gene ends were 5 bases for V and 5 bases for J; bases not matched to a gene: 8. The CDR3 covers 15 residues. CDR3 sequence reads: CASSHTSGRDNEQFF. The CDR3 coding sequence is TGTGCCAGCAGTCACACTAGCGGAAGGGACAATGAGCAGTTCTTC.

In its sample, this clonotype was seen a few times. The chain carries TRBV6-2 or TRBV6-3 and TRBJ2-5, with D perhaps matching TRBD1 or TRBD2 (5 bases each). This CDR3 comprises 14 residues. The germline gives CDR1 MNHEY, CDR2 SVGEGT. Between the trimmed V and J ends, which lost 2 bases and 4 bases, there was a span of 11 bases. This chain's CDR3 is CASSYSAGTETQYF. The CDR3 DNA follows: TGTGCCAGCAGTTACAGTGCCGGGACAGAGACCCAGTACTTC.

This clonotype has a handful of counts. The gene calls are TRBV4-2 and TRBJ2-5, with 11 bases that match TRBD1. The tail of the sequence fits TRBJ2-7 better, so the J call may be wrong. The CDR3 runs to 17 residues. CDR1 and CDR2 (germline): LGHNA, YNFKEQ. The CDR3: CASSLIGGEGTGGEQYF. CDR3 nucleotide sequence: TGTGCCAGCAGCCTGATCGGAGGAGAGGGGACAGGGGGCGAGCAGTACTTC.

The V and J genes are TRBV2 and TRBJ1-6; the D is unclear. CDR3 length: 16 amino acids. Trimming removed 3 bases from V and 6 bases from J, with 15 bases in between. Germline V gene lookup returns CDR1 SNHLY and CDR2 FYNNEI. The CDR3 sequence is CASSDEEVNLNSPLHF. The DNA for the CDR3 is TGTGCCAGCAGTGATGAAGAAGTCAACCTTAATTCACCCCTCCACTTT. Full variable domain (rest looked up from reference TRBV2 and TRBJ1-6): EPEVTQTPSHQVTQMGQEVILRCVPISNHLYFYWYRQILGQKVEFLVSFYNNEISEKSEIFDDQFSVERPDGSNFTLKIRSTKLEDSAMYFCASSDEEVNLNSPLHFGNGTRLTVT.

This clonotype was observed a handful of times. The J gene is TRBJ1-6, the V gene TRBV20-1; 8 positions match TRBD1. This CDR3 has 14 amino acids. After removal of 7 bases from V and 10 bases from J, the junction contained 12 bases not matched to a gene. Germline V lookup: CDR1 DFQATT, CDR2 SNEGSKA (reference sequence). Here the CDR3 DNA reads TGCAGTGTCAGGGGGCTGGGAACGGGCTCACCCCTCCACTTT. Translating gives CSVRGLGTGSPLHF.

The table lists this clonotype with a few counts. The germline gene is not matched at one end of the junction; a read error may be the cause. This chain joins TRBV14 and TRBJ2-1; 14 nucleotides align to TRBD2. The CDR3 is 16 amino acids. CDR1 is SGHDN, CDR2 FVKESK, per germline. The CDR3 bases are TGTGCCAGCAGCCTGCGGACTAGCGGGAGGCCGAATGAGCAGTTCTTT. Amino acid sequence: CASSLRTSGRPNEQFF.